The sequence of this T cell receptor beta chain was determined in a study of CD8 T cells in ankylosing spondylitis (dated by TCRdb to about 2017). Study-wide context: The study set out to find disease-linked TCR variants by profiling T cell receptor beta repertoires in ankylosing spondylitis patients and healthy donors. The full study cohort was made up of about 25 ankylosing spondylitis patients and roughly 98 healthy donors. Peripheral blood was sampled, and synovial fluid was also collected from ankylosing spondylitis patients. The paper's findings and limits, for the study overall: The disease-linked clones showed a CD8+ phenotype and occurred at relatively low frequencies in peripheral blood. Blood from ankylosing spondylitis patients appeared to be characterized by a TCR beta motif composed of under ten highly homologous amino acid variants. Significant enrichment of the disease-linked clones was reported in matched synovial fluid samples from ankylosing spondylitis patients. Some of the motif variants had been reported before in the synovial fluid and blood of reactive arthritis patients, a finding that suggests common disease-initiation mechanisms.

The sample was run on an Illumina HiSeq 2500. TCR beta libraries were prepared by quantitative 5'-RACE with molecular barcodes. Per the source publication's procedure: To identify disease-linked TCR variants, a new computational method was used, one built on a probabilistic model of VDJ rearrangement. TCRdb reanalyzed the raw reads on its own, using fastp at Q25 for trimming and MiXCR for clone calling, and kept in-frame beta chains. Entries are consolidated by CDR3 protein sequence, retaining the most common genes and DNA. TCRdb, not the authors, supplied the V and J calls. For this sample there are approximately 340,000 distinct CDR3 sequences; roughly 14% appear just once. The ten most abundant clones make up about 1.1% of the sample. This clonotype was seen a handful of times. This clone's antigen is unknown. It has no much larger one-base neighbor in the sample; base qualities were not kept. The sequence was obtained from a male donor with ankylosing spondylitis or in good health (not recorded which). Sequenced: blood, either unsorted or a sorted T cell fraction (not recorded which).

The CDR3 region has the sequence CASSTTYEQYF. The nucleotide sequence reads as follows: TGTGCCAGCAGTACCACCTACGAGCAGTACTTC. The chain is made from TRBV27 and TRBJ2-7; the D segment cannot be called with confidence. Per the germline V gene (reference sequence), MNHEY is the CDR1 and SMNVEV is the CDR2. V and J are truncated by 5 bases and 2 bases respectively, leaving an intervening sequence of 4 bases. From the cysteine up to the phenylalanine, the CDR3 has a length of 11 residues. Of all the DNA, just the CDR3 is kept, 33 bases in frame from base 1.